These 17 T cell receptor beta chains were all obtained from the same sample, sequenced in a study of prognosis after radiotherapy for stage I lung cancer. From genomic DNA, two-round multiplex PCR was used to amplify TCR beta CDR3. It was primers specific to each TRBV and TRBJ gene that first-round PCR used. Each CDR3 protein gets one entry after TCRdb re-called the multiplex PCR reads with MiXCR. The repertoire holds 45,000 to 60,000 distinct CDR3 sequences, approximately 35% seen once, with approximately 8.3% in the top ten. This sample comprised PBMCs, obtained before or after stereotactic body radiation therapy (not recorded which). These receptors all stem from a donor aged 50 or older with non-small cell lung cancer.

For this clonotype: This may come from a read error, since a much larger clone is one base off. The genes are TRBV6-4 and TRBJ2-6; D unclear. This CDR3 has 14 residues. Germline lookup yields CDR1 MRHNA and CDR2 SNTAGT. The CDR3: CASSRNSVANVLTF. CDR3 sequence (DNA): TGTGCCAGCAGTAGAAACTCTGTGGCCAACGTCCTGACTTTC.

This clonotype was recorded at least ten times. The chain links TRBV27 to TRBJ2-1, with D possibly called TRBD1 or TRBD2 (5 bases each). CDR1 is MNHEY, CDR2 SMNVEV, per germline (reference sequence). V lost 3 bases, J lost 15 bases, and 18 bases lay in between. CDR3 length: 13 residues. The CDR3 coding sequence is TGTGCCAGCAGTTTCCGTCTAGGGACCCGGGCGTTCTTC. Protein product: CASSFRLGTRAFF.

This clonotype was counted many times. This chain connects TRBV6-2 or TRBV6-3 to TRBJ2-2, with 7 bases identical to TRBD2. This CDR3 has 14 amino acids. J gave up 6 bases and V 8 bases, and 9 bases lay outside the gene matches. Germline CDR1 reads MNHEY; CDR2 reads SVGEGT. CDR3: CASGEGRLAGELFF. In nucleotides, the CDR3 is TGTGCCAGCGGGGAGGGGCGTCTAGCCGGGGAGCTGTTTTTT.

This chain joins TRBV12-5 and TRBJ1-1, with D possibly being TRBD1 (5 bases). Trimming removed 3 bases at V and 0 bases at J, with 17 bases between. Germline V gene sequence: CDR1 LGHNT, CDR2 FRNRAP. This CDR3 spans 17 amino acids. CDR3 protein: CASGFVPDGTLNTEAFF. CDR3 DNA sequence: TGTGCTAGTGGTTTTGTGCCTGACGGGACCCTGAACACTGAAGCTTTCTTT.

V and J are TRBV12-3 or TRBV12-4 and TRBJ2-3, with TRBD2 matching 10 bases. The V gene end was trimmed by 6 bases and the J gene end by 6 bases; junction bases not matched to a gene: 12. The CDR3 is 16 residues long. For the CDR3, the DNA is TGTGCCAGCAGCTCCCCGCAGCGGGAGGGCCACGATACGCAGTATTTT. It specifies CASSSPQREGHDTQYF.

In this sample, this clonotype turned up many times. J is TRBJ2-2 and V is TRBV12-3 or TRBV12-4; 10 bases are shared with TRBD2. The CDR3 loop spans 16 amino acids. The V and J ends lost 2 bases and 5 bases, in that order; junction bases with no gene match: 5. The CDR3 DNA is TGTGCCAGCAGTTTAACTAGCGGGATGGGGACCGGGGAGCTGTTTTTT. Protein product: CASSLTSGMGTGELFF.

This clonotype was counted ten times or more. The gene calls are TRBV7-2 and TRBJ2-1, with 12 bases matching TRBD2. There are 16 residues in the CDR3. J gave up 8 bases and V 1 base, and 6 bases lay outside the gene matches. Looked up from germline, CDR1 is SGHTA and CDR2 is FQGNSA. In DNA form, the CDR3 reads TGTGCCAGCAGCTTAGTTCGACTAGCGGGAGCCCATGAGCAGTTCTTC. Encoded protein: CASSLVRLAGAHEQFF. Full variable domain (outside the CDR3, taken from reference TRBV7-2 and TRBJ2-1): GAGVSQSPSNKVTEKGKDVELRCDPISGHTALYWYRQSLGQGLEFLIYFQGNSAPDKSGLPSDRFSAERTGGSVSTLTIQRTQQEDSAVYLCASSLVRLAGAHEQFFGPGTRLTVL.

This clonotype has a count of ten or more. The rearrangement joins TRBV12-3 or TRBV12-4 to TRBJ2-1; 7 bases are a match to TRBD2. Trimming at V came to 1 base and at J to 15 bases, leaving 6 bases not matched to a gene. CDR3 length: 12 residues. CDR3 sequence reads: CASSLGAGAAFF. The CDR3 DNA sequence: TGTGCCAGCAGTTTAGGTGCGGGAGCCGCGTTCTTC.

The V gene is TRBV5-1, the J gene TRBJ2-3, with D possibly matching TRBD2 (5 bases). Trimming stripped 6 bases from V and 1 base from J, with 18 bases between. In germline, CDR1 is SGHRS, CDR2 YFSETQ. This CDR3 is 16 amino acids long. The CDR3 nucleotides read TGCGCCAGCATCTCGGACTCCTACGGTGGCACAGATACGCAGTATTTT. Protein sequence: CASISDSYGGTDTQYF.

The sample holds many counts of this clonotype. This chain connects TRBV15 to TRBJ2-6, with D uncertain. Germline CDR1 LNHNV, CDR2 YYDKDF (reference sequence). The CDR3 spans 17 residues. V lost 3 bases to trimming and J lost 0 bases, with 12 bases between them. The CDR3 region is CATSSGVADSGANVLTF. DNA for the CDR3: TGTGCCACCAGCAGTGGGGTGGCGGACTCTGGGGCCAACGTCCTGACTTTC.

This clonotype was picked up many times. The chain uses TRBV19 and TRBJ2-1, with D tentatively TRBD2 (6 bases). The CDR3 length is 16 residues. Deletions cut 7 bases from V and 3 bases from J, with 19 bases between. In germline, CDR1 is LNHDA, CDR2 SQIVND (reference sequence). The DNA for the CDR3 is TGTGCCAGTACTCCCATCGGGGGACTTAACTACAATGAGCAGTTCTTC. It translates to CASTPIGGLNYNEQFF.

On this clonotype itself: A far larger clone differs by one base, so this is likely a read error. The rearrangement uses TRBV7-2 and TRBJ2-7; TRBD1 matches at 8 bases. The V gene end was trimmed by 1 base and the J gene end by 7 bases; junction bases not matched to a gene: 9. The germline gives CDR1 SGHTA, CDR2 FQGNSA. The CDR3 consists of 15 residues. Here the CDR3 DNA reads TGTGCCAGCAGCTTAGTGGGCCCAGGGGGCAATGAGCAGTACTTC. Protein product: CASSLVGPGGNEQYF. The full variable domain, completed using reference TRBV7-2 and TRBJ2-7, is GAGVSQSPSNKVTEKGKDVELRCDPISGHTALYWYRQSLGQGLEFLIYFQGNSAPDKSGLPSDRFSAERTGGSVSTLTIQRTQQEDSAVYLCASSLVGPGGNEQYFGPGTRLTVT.

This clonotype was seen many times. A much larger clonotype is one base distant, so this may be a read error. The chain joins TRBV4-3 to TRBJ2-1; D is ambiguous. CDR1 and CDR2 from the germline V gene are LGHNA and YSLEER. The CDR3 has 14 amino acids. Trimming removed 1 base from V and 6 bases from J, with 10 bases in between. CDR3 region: CASSQVDLSNEQFF. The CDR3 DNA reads TGCGCCAGCAGCCAAGTGGACCTGAGCAATGAGCAGTTCTTC.

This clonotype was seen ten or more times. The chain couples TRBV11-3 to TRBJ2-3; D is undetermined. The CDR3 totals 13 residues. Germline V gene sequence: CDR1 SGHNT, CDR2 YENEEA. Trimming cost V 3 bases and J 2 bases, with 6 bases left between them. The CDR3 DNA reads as TGTGCCAGCAGCTTCTTGGCCACAGATACGCAGTATTTT. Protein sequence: CASSFLATDTQYF.

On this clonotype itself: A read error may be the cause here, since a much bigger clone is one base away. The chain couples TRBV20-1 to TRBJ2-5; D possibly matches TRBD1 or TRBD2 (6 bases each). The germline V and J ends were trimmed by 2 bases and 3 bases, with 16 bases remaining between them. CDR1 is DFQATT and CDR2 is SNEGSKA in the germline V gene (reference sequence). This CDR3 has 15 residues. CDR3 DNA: TGCAGTGCTAGACGCTACATGGGGGGCGAAGAGACCCAGTACTTC. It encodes CSARRYMGGEETQYF.

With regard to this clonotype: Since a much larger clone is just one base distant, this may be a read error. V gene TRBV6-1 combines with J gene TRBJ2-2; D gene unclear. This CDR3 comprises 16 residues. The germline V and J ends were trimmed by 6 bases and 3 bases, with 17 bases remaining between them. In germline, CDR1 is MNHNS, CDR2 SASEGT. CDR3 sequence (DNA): TGTGCCAGCAGGTGGCTCGCCAGGTGGGACACCGGGGAGCTGTTTTTT. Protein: CASRWLARWDTGELFF.

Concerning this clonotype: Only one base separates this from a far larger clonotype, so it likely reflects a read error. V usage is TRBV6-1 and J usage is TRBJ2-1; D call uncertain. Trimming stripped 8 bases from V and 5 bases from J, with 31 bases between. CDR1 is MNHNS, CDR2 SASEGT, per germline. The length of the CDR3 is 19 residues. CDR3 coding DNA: TGTGCCAGCGAAGAGCCGTACGACCTTATTGTGTCAAAGCACAATGAGCAGTTCTTC. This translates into CASEEPYDLIVSKHNEQFF.